This is a list of T cell receptor beta chains from one sample in a study of T cells in Graves' hyperthyroidism and ophthalmopathy. TCRdb re-derived calls from the multiplex PCR reads in MiXCR, one entry per CDR3 protein. The sample has around 620,000 distinct CDR3 sequences, about 17% seen once. Sequencing input: blood. The receptors come from a woman in her 30s with Graves' hyperthyroidism. CDR3s include the opening cysteine and the closing phenylalanine or tryptophan. Some rows mark clone size as missing; the rest say once, few, many or name a class of expanded clone.

>TRBV29-1|-
CSVEGGDSENLFF
>TRBV27|few
CASSWTSGANEQFF
>TRBV20-1|many
CSATAGGPGEQFF
>TRBV20-1|many
CSAGGRFNQPQHF
>TRBV6-2/TRBV6-3|-
CASSYWTGASEAFF
>TRBV4-3|-
CASSQDPRQVTQYF
>TRBV25-1|few
CASSGRSGLQETQYF
>TRBV7-8|-
CASSQIPGGSRDQPQHF
>TRBV7-9|-
CASSPPYTGTGGSHEQFF
>TRBV9|-
CASSVIQGARAFF
>TRBV20-1|many
CSASGTGAFSNEKLFF
>TRBV7-3|many
CASSRQGTGELFF
>TRBV29-1|few
CSVGGAVGEQFF
>TRBV28|many
CASSGGLAGNTDTQYF
>TRBV5-1|many
CASSWWEYQETQYF
>TRBV29-1|many
CSVDAWTSLTYNEQFF
>TRBV7-2|-
CASSSSGDRDTQYF
>TRBV7-8|-
CASSSDGGSKSLFF
>TRBV29-1|few
CSGRTAMNTEAFF
>TRBV28|few
CASSYPGVIEIQYF
>TRBV29-1|few
CSARGHYEQYF
>TRBV6-1|-
CASSLDRGLEKLFF
>TRBV19|-
CASSRGDRGGDTQYF
>TRBV10-2|-
CASSESINRVAFF
>TRBV7-2|many
CASSFAPGRDQDTQYF
>TRBV29-1|-
CSVEDETDTQYF
>TRBV6-1|many
CGTKTHQGAGEQYF
>TRBV4-2|-
CASSQESSGSVTGELFF
>TRBV7-2|many
CASSPTGSTDTQYF
>TRBV20-1|-
CSAPGTGNSPLHF
>TRBV20-1|few
CSAQPGGGRTGANVLTF
>TRBV12-3/TRBV12-4|-
CASSKGTDYGYTF
>TRBV28|many
CASSLPQRDLPDTEAFF
>TRBV7-3|many
CASSLGLAGVTDTQYF
>TRBV6-1|many
CASSSAWGSAYEQYF
>TRBV20-1|few
CSAGDVGYTF
>TRBV6-1|-
CASSEFGGAGELFF
>TRBV7-2|many
CASSLGVTTVYEQYF
>TRBV28|many
CASRPPWREGYGYTF
>TRBV20-1|few
CSPRNIVNGTQYF
>TRBV7-2|-
CASSLDDWPGQNSPLHF
>TRBV3-1|-
CASRRLAGGDEQYF
>TRBV3-1|many
CASSPPKTTGVTQYF
>TRBV30|many
CAWSGIVAGAEQYF
>TRBV20-1|-
CSARELAPYNEQFF
>TRBV15|-
CATSRAIQGAGNTIYF
>TRBV3-1|many
CASSSSREGLDTQYF
>TRBV20-1|few
CSAAAHNEQFF
>TRBV30|-
CAWSGQLAKNIQYF
>TRBV27|many
CASSRSTGPQHF
>TRBV20-1|-
CSALTSGRAFETQYF
>TRBV14|-
CASSPLAGVQVNEQFF
>TRBV10-3|many
CAISENYHYEQYF